Listed below are T cell receptor beta chains from one sample, sequenced in a study of blood T cell repertoires in COVID-19. Method: immunoSEQ multiplex PCR; TCRdb's copy keeps in-frame clones and lacks some. This sample has about 160,000 clones, with roughly 89% found just once. What was sequenced was peripheral blood. The origin of the receptors is a woman aged 60-75 years who had recovered from COVID-19. Each CDR3 is given with its conserved first and last residue. A D gene is named only where the DNA matches it firmly. Size is omitted from some rows. Given values are once, few, many or a class for expanded clones.

size: once
V: TRBV10-2
J: TRBJ2-5
D: NA
DNA: TGCGCCAGCAGTGAGTCGCAGGGTTATGAGACCCAGTACTTC
CDR3: CASSESQGYETQYF

size: NA
V: TRBV9
J: TRBJ2-2
D: NA
DNA: TGTGCCAGCAGCCACAGTACGGCCACCGGGGAGCTGTTTTTT
CDR3: CASSHSTATGELFF

size: NA
V: TRBV28
J: TRBJ2-1
D: TRBD2
DNA: TGTGCCAGCAGTGTAGCGGGGCCCCGGAAGGAGCAGTTCTTC
CDR3: CASSVAGPRKEQFF

size: NA
V: TRBV18
J: TRBJ2-5
D: TRBD2
DNA: TGTGCCAGCTCACCAGGACTAGCGGGGCAAGAGACCCAGTACTTC
CDR3: CASSPGLAGQETQYF

size: NA
V: TRBV9
J: TRBJ2-5
D: NA
DNA: TGTGCCAGCAGCGCCCCCGGCGGTCGGGGGTTCCAAGAGACCCAGTACTTC
CDR3: CASSAPGGRGFQETQYF

size: NA
V: TRBV21-1
J: TRBJ2-7
D: NA
DNA: TGTGCCAGCAGCCCAGACAGGGCCGTCGCCCAGTGTAACGAGCAGTACTTC
CDR3: CASSPDRAVAQCNEQYF

size: once
V: TRBV6-6
J: TRBJ1-2
D: NA
DNA: TGTGCCAGCAGTTACGAACAGGATTACTATGGCTACACCTTC
CDR3: CASSYEQDYYGYTF

size: NA
V: TRBV2
J: TRBJ2-1
D: TRBD2
DNA: TGTGCCAGCACCATGGAGCGGGAGAATGAGCAGTTCTTC
CDR3: CASTMERENEQFF

size: few
V: TRBV28
J: TRBJ1-4
D: NA
DNA: TGTGCCAGCAGTTTACTCGCTGGTTCGGGTGAAAAACTGTTTTTT
CDR3: CASSLLAGSGEKLFF

size: NA
V: TRBV21-1
J: TRBJ1-5
D: NA
DNA: TGTGCCAGCAGCCCGCTTAAAGGGGTTCTTAGCAATCAGCCCCAGCATTTT
CDR3: CASSPLKGVLSNQPQHF

size: NA
V: TRBV24-1
J: TRBJ1-1
D: TRBD1
DNA: TGTGCCACCAGTGATTCGCGGACAGGGGGAATGAACACTGAAGCTTTCTTT
CDR3: CATSDSRTGGMNTEAFF

size: NA
V: TRBV6-5
J: TRBJ1-5
D: NA
DNA: TGTGCCAGCAGCAACGGGCGGGGGACCCAGCCCCAGCATTTT
CDR3: CASSNGRGTQPQHF

size: NA
V: TRBV18
J: TRBJ1-3
D: NA
DNA: TGTGCCAGCTCACCACCTTCGTCCATCGGTACCATATATTTT
CDR3: CASSPPSSIGTIYF

size: NA
V: TRBV5-1
J: TRBJ2-3
D: TRBD2
DNA: TGCGCCAGCAGCCGTACGGGGGGGCGGCAAGATACGCAGTATTTT
CDR3: CASSRTGGRQDTQYF

size: NA
V: TRBV5-1
J: TRBJ2-5
D: NA
DNA: TGCGCCAGCAGCACAGCCGGGAAGGCGACCCAGTACTTC
CDR3: CASSTAGKATQYF

size: NA
V: TRBV24-1
J: TRBJ2-2
D: NA
DNA: TGTGCCACCAGTCTGACAGGGACTACCGGGGAGCTGTTTTTT
CDR3: CATSLTGTTGELFF

size: NA
V: TRBV28
J: TRBJ2-1
D: NA
DNA: TGTGCCAGCAGTGAGGAAAGAATCCACAATGAGCAGTTCTTC
CDR3: CASSEERIHNEQFF

size: NA
V: TRBV6-6
J: TRBJ2-7
D: TRBD2
DNA: TGTGCCAGCAGTGCCACTAGCGGGTACGAGCAGTACTTC
CDR3: CASSATSGYEQYF

size: NA
V: TRBV4-3
J: TRBJ1-5
D: NA
DNA: TGCGCCAGCAGCCAGGCTACAGGGCTCAGGGAGCCCCAGCATTTT
CDR3: CASSQATGLREPQHF

size: few
V: TRBV24-1
J: TRBJ1-1
D: TRBD1
DNA: TGTGCCACGAAACAGGGGGCAGGCACTGAAGCTTTCTTT
CDR3: CATKQGAGTEAFF

size: NA
V: TRBV23-1
J: TRBJ2-2
D: NA
DNA: TGCGCCAGCATCAGCACCGGGGAGCTGTTTTTT
CDR3: CASISTGELFF

size: once
V: TRBV9
J: TRBJ2-5
D: TRBD1
DNA: TGTGCCAGCAGCGTAGAATTTGGGACAGGCCAAGAGACCCAGTACTTC
CDR3: CASSVEFGTGQETQYF

size: NA
V: TRBV7-9
J: TRBJ2-3
D: TRBD2
DNA: TGTGCCAGCACCCCTGGGGGGGGTAGCGGCGCCACAGATACGCAGTATTTT
CDR3: CASTPGGGSGATDTQYF

size: NA
V: TRBV4-1
J: TRBJ2-7
D: NA
DNA: TGCGCCAGCAGCCAAGATTGGCGGGGCTTCTACGAGCAGTACTTC
CDR3: CASSQDWRGFYEQYF

size: NA
V: TRBV6-6
J: TRBJ1-6
D: NA
DNA: TGTGCCAGCAGTTACTTGGACAGTAATTCACCCCTCCACTTT
CDR3: CASSYLDSNSPLHF

size: NA
V: TRBV2
J: TRBJ1-1
D: TRBD1
DNA: TGTGCCAGCAGTGAATACGGGACAGGGAACACTGAAGCTTTCTTT
CDR3: CASSEYGTGNTEAFF

size: NA
V: TRBV4-3
J: TRBJ1-1
D: NA
DNA: TGCGCCAGCAGCCAAGAAAGGTGGAGGGTAGCTGAAGCTTTCTTT
CDR3: CASSQERWRVAEAFF

size: once
V: TRBV6-6
J: TRBJ2-7
D: TRBD1
DNA: TGTGCCAGCAGTCCTGGGACAGGGGGCTCCTACGAGCAGTACTTC
CDR3: CASSPGTGGSYEQYF

size: NA
V: TRBV27
J: TRBJ2-3
D: NA
DNA: TGTGCCAGCAGTTTCGGGGGTACGCAGTATTTT
CDR3: CASSFGGTQYF

size: NA
V: TRBV10-3
J: TRBJ1-4
D: NA
DNA: TGTGCCATCAGTGAGTCGGGGGGGTCTAATGAAAAACTGTTTTTT
CDR3: CAISESGGSNEKLFF

size: NA
V: TRBV5-1
J: TRBJ2-3
D: TRBD2
DNA: TGCGCCAGCAGCTTGGCCTTAGCGGGGCCCACAGATACGCAGTATTTT
CDR3: CASSLALAGPTDTQYF

size: NA
V: TRBV5-4
J: TRBJ1-2
D: NA
DNA: TGTGCCAGCAGGGAGAATCTACTAGCTAACTATGGCTACACCTTC
CDR3: CASRENLLANYGYTF

size: NA
V: TRBV6-5
J: TRBJ2-2
D: TRBD2
DNA: TGTGCCAGCGCTAGCGGGGTTACCGGGGAGCTGTTTTTT
CDR3: CASASGVTGELFF

size: NA
V: TRBV5-1
J: TRBJ2-1
D: TRBD2
DNA: TGCGCCAGCAGCTTGGAAGTGACTAGCGGATCGAATGAGCAGTTCTTC
CDR3: CASSLEVTSGSNEQFF

size: few
V: TRBV5-1
J: TRBJ2-2
D: NA
DNA: TGCGCCAGCAGGACAGACTCTAACACCGGGGAGCTGTTTTTT
CDR3: CASRTDSNTGELFF

size: NA
V: TRBV10-3
J: TRBJ2-7
D: NA
DNA: TGTGCCATCAGTGAGTCGACAAATACCTACGAGCAGTACTTC
CDR3: CAISESTNTYEQYF

size: NA
V: TRBV28
J: TRBJ1-5
D: TRBD1
DNA: TGTGCCAGCAGTTTTCCTAGCGGGGACAGGAGGTATAGCAATCAGCCCCAGCATTTT
CDR3: CASSFPSGDRRYSNQPQHF

size: once
V: TRBV20-1
J: TRBJ1-5
D: NA
DNA: TGCAGTGCTAGTCAAGGGGGGGAATCCAATCAGCCCCAGCATTTT
CDR3: CSASQGGESNQPQHF

size: NA
V: TRBV7-9
J: TRBJ2-1
D: NA
DNA: TGTGCCAGCAGCTTAGAGTTCCGACTCTCGGCCAATGAGCAGTTCTTC
CDR3: CASSLEFRLSANEQFF

size: NA
V: TRBV9
J: TRBJ1-2
D: NA
DNA: TGTGCCAGCAGCGTAGCTACGGGTTCCGGCTATGGCTACACCTTC
CDR3: CASSVATGSGYGYTF

size: NA
V: TRBV10-2
J: TRBJ2-7
D: NA
DNA: TGCGCCAGCAGTGAACAGGTTACCGAGCAGTACTTC
CDR3: CASSEQVTEQYF